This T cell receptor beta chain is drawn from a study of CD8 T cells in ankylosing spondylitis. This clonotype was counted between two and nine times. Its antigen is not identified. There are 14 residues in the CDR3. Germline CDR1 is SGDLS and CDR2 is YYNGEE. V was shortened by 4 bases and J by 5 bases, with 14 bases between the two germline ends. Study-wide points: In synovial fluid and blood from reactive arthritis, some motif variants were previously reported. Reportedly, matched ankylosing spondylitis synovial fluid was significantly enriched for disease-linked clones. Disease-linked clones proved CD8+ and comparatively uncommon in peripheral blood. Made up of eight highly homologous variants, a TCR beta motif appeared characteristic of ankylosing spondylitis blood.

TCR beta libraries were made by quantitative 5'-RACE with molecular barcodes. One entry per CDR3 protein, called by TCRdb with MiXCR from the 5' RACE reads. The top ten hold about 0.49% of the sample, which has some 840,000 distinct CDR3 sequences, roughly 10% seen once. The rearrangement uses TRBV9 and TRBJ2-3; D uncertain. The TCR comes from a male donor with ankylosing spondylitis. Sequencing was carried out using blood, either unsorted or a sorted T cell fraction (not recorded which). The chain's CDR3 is CASSPRPDVDTQYF. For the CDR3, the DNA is TGTGCCAGCAGCCCCCGCCCGGACGTAGATACGCAGTATTTT.